These 24 T cell receptor beta chains were sequenced from one sample in a study of OX40 agonist ivuxolimab in advanced cancers. The repertoire was sequenced with immunoSEQ multiplex PCR; TCRdb's copy has only in-frame clones and lacks some. The table shows fewer than 65,000 clones, with roughly 91% occurring only once. The material sequenced was CD4+ or CD8+ T cells sorted from blood, taken in a trial of the OX40 agonist ivuxolimab. The source of these receptors is an adult with an advanced solid tumor such as melanoma, head and neck, liver or kidney cancer.

The chain has TRBV15 and TRBJ1-1; perhaps TRBD1 as D (5 bases). Trimming shortened V by 0 bases and J by 11 bases, and 16 bases separated the two germline ends. This CDR3 has 14 amino acids. Germline CDR1 is LNHNV and CDR2 is YYDKDF (reference sequence). DNA of the CDR3: TGTGCCACCAGCAGAGATTACGGGGCAGGGCGGGCTTTCTTT. Protein: CATSRDYGAGRAFF.

The chain joins TRBV11-2 to TRBJ1-3; 8 positions agree with TRBD1. CDR1 SGHAT and CDR2 FQNNGV come from the germline V gene. This CDR3 is built from 14 residues. With V trimmed by 5 bases and J by 4 bases, 4 bases remained unmatched. CDR3 sequence reads: CASSLDRAGNTIYF. The DNA of the CDR3 is TGTGCCAGCAGCCTGGACAGGGCAGGAAACACCATATATTTT.

V usage is TRBV7-9 and J usage is TRBJ2-3, with D possibly TRBD2 on 5 matching bases. CDR1 and CDR2 from the germline V gene are SEHNR and FQNEAQ (reference sequence). With 5 bases removed from V and 3 bases from J, the gap between germline ends came to 15 bases. CDR3 length equals 15 residues. This CDR3 reads CASSPPGLSTDTQYF. CDR3 bases: TGTGCCAGCAGCCCGCCGGGGTTGTCTACAGATACGCAGTATTTT.

The V call is TRBV28, the J call TRBJ2-1; 7 bases are a match to TRBD2. The CDR3 runs 14 residues. Germline CDR1 MDHEN, CDR2 SYDVKM. After removal of 2 bases from V and 5 bases from J, the junction contained 3 bases not matched to a gene. The CDR3 DNA is TGTGCCAGCAGTTTACCGCGGGGGAACAATGAGCAGTTCTTC. As protein: CASSLPRGNNEQFF. Using reference TRBV28 and TRBJ2-1 for the parts outside the CDR3, the full variable domain is DVKVTQSSRYLVKRTGEKVFLECVQDMDHENMFWYRQDPGLGLRLIYFSYDVKMKEKGDIPEGYSVSREKKERFSLILESASTNQTSMYLCASSLPRGNNEQFFGPGTRLTVL.

Only a few counts were recorded for this clone. The chain uses TRBV9 and TRBJ2-7; 7 bases map to TRBD2. This CDR3 is built from 14 residues. From germline, CDR1 is SGDLS and CDR2 YYNGEE. V lost 7 bases to trimming and J lost 6 bases; unmatched junction nucleotides: 13. CDR3 in DNA: TGTGCCAGCTCACCGACTAGCTCCTCTCGCGAGCAGTACTTC. Its translation is CASSPTSSSREQYF.

V gene TRBV19 combines with J gene TRBJ2-3, with D unclear. V lost 4 bases to trimming and J lost 2 bases, with 7 bases between them. The germline CDR1 and CDR2 sequences are LNHDA and SQIVND (reference sequence). The CDR3 has 13 amino acids. The CDR3 loop is CASSRANTDTQYF. CDR3 sequence (DNA): TGTGCCAGTAGTAGGGCCAACACAGATACGCAGTATTTT.

The chain combines TRBV27 with TRBJ2-2; TRBD1 matches 9 bases. Germline V gives CDR1 MNHEY, CDR2 SMNVEV (reference sequence). The V segment lost 5 bases and the J segment 6 bases; nucleotides outside the gene matches: 7. CDR3 length equals 15 residues. In DNA form, the CDR3 reads TGTGCCAGCAGTACGCCGGGACAGGGCGCCGGGGAGCTGTTTTTT. Protein product: CASSTPGQGAGELFF.

J is TRBJ2-5 and V is TRBV5-1; no clear D gene. The germline V gene encodes CDR1 SGHRS and CDR2 YFSETQ. The CDR3 runs to 14 residues. Trimming took off 0 bases at V and 5 bases at J, with 11 bases between the two ends. The CDR3: CASSLASQAETQYF. CDR3 bases: TGCGCCAGCAGCTTGGCCTCCCAGGCGGAGACCCAGTACTTC.

The chain combines TRBV18 with TRBJ2-7, with TRBD1 identical over 7 bases. This CDR3 comprises 16 residues. Germline trimming cut 4 bases from V and 0 bases from J; bases unmatched to any gene: 9. Germline values: CDR1 KGHSH, CDR2 LQKENI. The CDR3 nucleotides read TGTGCCAGCTCACTTAACCCCGGGACAGCCTCCTACGAGCAGTACTTC. It specifies CASSLNPGTASYEQYF. Drawing the rest from reference TRBV18 and TRBJ2-7, the complete variable domain is NAGVMQNPRHLVRRRGQEARLRCSPMKGHSHVYWYRQLPEEGLKFMVYLQKENIIDESGMPKERFSAEFPKEGPSILRIQQVVRGDSAAYFCASSLNPGTASYEQYFGPGTRLTVT.

The chain is built from TRBV19 and TRBJ2-5; 7 nucleotides match TRBD2. Germline V gene data show CDR1 as LNHDA and CDR2 as SQIVND (reference sequence). The J segment lost 3 bases and the V segment lost 2 bases, leaving 6 bases of the junction unmatched. The CDR3 length is 15 residues. The CDR3 DNA follows: TGTGCCAGTAGTATATGGAGCGGGAACGAAGAGACCCAGTACTTC. This encodes CASSIWSGNEETQYF. The variable domain in full, completed from reference TRBV19 and TRBJ2-5, reads DGGITQSPKYLFRKEGQNVTLSCEQNLNHDAMYWYRQDPGQGLRLIYYSQIVNDFQKGDIAEGYSVSREKKESFPLTVTSAQKNPTAFYLCASSIWSGNEETQYFGPGTRLLVL.

This rearrangement joins TRBV2 to TRBJ1-5; D call uncertain. V was trimmed by 5 bases and J by 10 bases, leaving 12 bases between them. The V gene's germline CDR1 is SNHLY and CDR2 FYNNEI. The CDR3 runs 12 residues. The CDR3 DNA sequence: TGTGCCAGCAGTATTGACACCTACCCCCAGCATTTT. This codes for CASSIDTYPQHF.

This rearrangement joins TRBV6-6 to TRBJ2-5; D may be TRBD1 (6 bases). Germline V lookup: CDR1 MNHNY, CDR2 SVGAGI (reference sequence). Trimming stripped 5 bases from V and 2 bases from J, with 15 bases between. The CDR3 runs to 15 residues. This CDR3 is CASSPRGQIQETQYF. In nucleotides, the CDR3 is TGTGCCAGCAGTCCCCGTGGACAGATTCAAGAGACCCAGTACTTC.

V gene TRBV10-3 combines with J gene TRBJ2-2; D gene ambiguous. The CDR3 is made up of 11 amino acids. V lost 4 bases and J 5 bases, leaving 2 bases between the germline ends. Looked up from germline, CDR1 is ENHRY and CDR2 is SYGVKD. The CDR3, as DNA: TGTGCCATCAGTGTGACCGGGGAGCTGTTTTTT. Translated: CAISVTGELFF.

This clone appeared a single time. V is TRBV18 and J is TRBJ2-5; a possible D gene is TRBD2 (5 bases). The CDR3 length is 14 residues. CDR1 and CDR2 from the germline V gene are KGHSH and LQKENI. Trimming cost V 0 bases and J 5 bases, with 10 bases left between them. CDR3 in DNA: TGTGCCAGCTCACCACCGTCAAGGGAGGAGACCCAGTACTTC. Encoded protein: CASSPPSREETQYF.

This clone was counted once. The gene calls are TRBV14 and TRBJ2-1; 9 nucleotides align to TRBD2. V lost 4 bases, J lost 5 bases, and 9 bases stayed unmatched. Germline V CDR1 and CDR2: SGHDN, FVKESK. The CDR3 is 16 amino acids. DNA for the CDR3: TGTGCCAGCAGCCCCTCCGGACTAGCGAGAAACAATGAGCAGTTCTTC. Residues: CASSPSGLARNNEQFF.

The chain links TRBV10-2 to TRBJ2-1; TRBD1 aligns across 10 bases. Trimming cost V 4 bases and J 7 bases; bases outside gene matches: 4. The germline gives CDR1 WSHSY, CDR2 SAAADI. The CDR3 spans 14 residues. Here the CDR3 DNA reads TGCGCCAGCAGTGGGACAGGGGGTCAAAATGAGCAGTTCTTC. Residues: CASSGTGGQNEQFF.

J is TRBJ2-1 and V is TRBV30; 10 positions agree with TRBD2. The J segment lost 3 bases and the V segment lost 4 bases, leaving 9 bases of the junction unmatched. Germline V CDR1 and CDR2: GTSNPN, SVGIG (reference sequence). The CDR3 consists of 16 residues. The chain's CDR3 is CAWTPAAGGYYNEQFF. CDR3 nucleotides: TGTGCCTGGACCCCGGCAGCGGGAGGGTACTACAATGAGCAGTTCTTC.

The chain is built from TRBV2 and TRBJ2-5, with D uncertain. Germline V gene lookup returns CDR1 SNHLY and CDR2 FYNNEI. Trimming stripped 4 bases from V and 2 bases from J, with 8 bases between. The CDR3 sequence is 13 residues long. In nucleotides, the CDR3 is TGTGCCAGCAGTGGGCAGGAACAAGAGACCCAGTACTTC. Amino acid sequence: CASSGQEQETQYF.

The table lists this clone with a few counts. The J gene is TRBJ1-2, the V gene TRBV5-1, with D possibly TRBD1 on 6 matching bases. CDR1 and CDR2 (germline): SGHRS, YFSETQ. V was trimmed by 1 base and J by 7 bases, leaving 17 bases between them. The CDR3 has 15 amino acids. The CDR3 DNA reads TGCGCCAGCAGCTTGAAGGCAGGGGCCGGTAGTGGCTACACCTTC. Protein: CASSLKAGAGSGYTF.

This chain connects TRBV28 to TRBJ1-5; D gene unclear. Germline CDR1 reads MDHEN; CDR2 reads SYDVKM. The CDR3 has 14 amino acids. Trimming cost V 6 bases and J 5 bases, with 14 bases left between them. The CDR3 loop is CASRVGEHDQPQHF. The DNA for the CDR3 is TGTGCCAGCAGGGTCGGGGAGCACGATCAGCCCCAGCATTTT.

The V call is TRBV10-1, the J call TRBJ2-3, with 8 nucleotides matching TRBD2. This CDR3 has 14 residues. Germline CDR1 and CDR2: WNHNN and SYGVQD (reference sequence). With V trimmed by 6 bases and J by 1 base, 3 bases remained unmatched. As DNA, the CDR3 is TGCGCCAGCAGCAGCGGGGGAGGCACAGATACGCAGTATTTT. Amino acids: CASSSGGGTDTQYF.

Written as DNA, the CDR3 is TGTGCCAGCAGTTATATAGCAGGGTCTTCCTACGAGCAGTACTTC. It translates to CASSYIAGSSYEQYF. The rearrangement links TRBV6-6 to TRBJ2-7, with TRBD1 as a possible D gene (5 bases). Trimming stripped 3 bases from V and 1 base from J, with 13 bases between. CDR1 is MNHNY and CDR2 is SVGAGI in the germline V gene (reference sequence). The CDR3 runs 15 residues.

This rearrangement joins TRBV28 to TRBJ2-3; D uncertain. This CDR3 is built from 11 residues. V was trimmed by 6 bases and J by 10 bases, leaving 11 bases between them. Germline values: CDR1 MDHEN, CDR2 SYDVKM. CDR3 residues: CASRELGPQYF. The CDR3 DNA reads TGTGCCAGCAGGGAGCTTGGACCGCAGTATTTT. The entire variable domain, with the rest obtained from reference TRBV28 and TRBJ2-3, is as follows: DVKVTQSSRYLVKRTGEKVFLECVQDMDHENMFWYRQDPGLGLRLIYFSYDVKMKEKGDIPEGYSVSREKKERFSLILESASTNQTSMYLCASRELGPQYFGPGTRLTVL.

The chain recombines TRBV6-6 with TRBJ1-5, with D unresolved. CDR3 length: 16 amino acids. Germline CDR1 is MNHNY and CDR2 is SVGAGI (reference sequence). V was trimmed by 0 bases and J by 0 bases, leaving 9 bases between them. CDR3 in amino acids: CASSYSSSNSNQPQHF. Here the CDR3 DNA reads TGTGCCAGCAGTTACTCGAGCAGCAATAGCAATCAGCCCCAGCATTTT.